One and the same sample provided the 5 T cell receptor beta chains below, sequenced in a study of blood T cell repertoires in COVID-19. Profiled with immunoSEQ multiplex PCR; TCRdb holds only in-frame clones, not every one. This sample carries over 100,000 clones, 65% to 90% of them seen once, and the ten largest clones take 8% to 9.5%. The sample consisted of peripheral blood. The receptors shown here come from an older woman with active or convalescent COVID-19.

This chain joins TRBV6-6 and TRBJ1-1; D is ambiguous. Germline V gene lookup returns CDR1 MNHNY and CDR2 SVGAGI (reference sequence). Deletions cut 0 bases from V and 4 bases from J, with 6 bases between. CDR3 length: 13 residues. The DNA of the CDR3 is TGTGCCAGCAGTTACTCGCTCAGCACTGAAGCTTTCTTT. Residues: CASSYSLSTEAFF.

V and J are TRBV5-5 and TRBJ1-1; D is perhaps TRBD1 (5 bases). The CDR3 runs to 14 residues. The V gene lost 3 bases and the J gene lost 6 bases, with 15 bases spanning the gap. The germline gives CDR1 SGHKS, CDR2 YYEKEE (reference sequence). In DNA form, the CDR3 reads TGTGCCAGCAGCTCCAGGGTCGTAGATGCTGAAGCTTTCTTT. It encodes CASSSRVVDAEAFF.

CDR3 residues: CASSPPAGTYNEQFF. CDR3 nucleotide sequence: TGTGCCAGCTCACCACCGGCCGGGACTTACAATGAGCAGTTCTTC. The chain recombines TRBV18 with TRBJ2-1; possible D gene TRBD2, 6 bases. V was pared by 0 bases and J by 4 bases, with 10 bases between. Germline CDR1 is KGHSH and CDR2 is LQKENI. The CDR3 runs to 15 residues.

The chain employs TRBV28 and TRBJ1-2; 7 bases match TRBD1. This CDR3 contains 15 residues. V was pared by 3 bases and J by 1 base, with 5 bases of the junction left unmatched. Germline V gives CDR1 MDHEN, CDR2 SYDVKM. The CDR3 DNA reads as TGTGCCAGCAGTTTCTGGGACAGTGATAACTATGGCTACACCTTC. Its protein product is CASSFWDSDNYGYTF.

The chain joins TRBV2 to TRBJ1-4, with a tentative D call TRBD1 (5 bases). Trimming cost V 7 bases and J 8 bases, with 14 bases left between them. Germline V CDR1 and CDR2: SNHLY, FYNNEI. The CDR3 is made up of 13 amino acids. CDR3 protein: CASNFGGGEKLFF. The CDR3 coding sequence is TGTGCCAGCAATTTCGGGGGAGGGGAAAAACTGTTTTTT.